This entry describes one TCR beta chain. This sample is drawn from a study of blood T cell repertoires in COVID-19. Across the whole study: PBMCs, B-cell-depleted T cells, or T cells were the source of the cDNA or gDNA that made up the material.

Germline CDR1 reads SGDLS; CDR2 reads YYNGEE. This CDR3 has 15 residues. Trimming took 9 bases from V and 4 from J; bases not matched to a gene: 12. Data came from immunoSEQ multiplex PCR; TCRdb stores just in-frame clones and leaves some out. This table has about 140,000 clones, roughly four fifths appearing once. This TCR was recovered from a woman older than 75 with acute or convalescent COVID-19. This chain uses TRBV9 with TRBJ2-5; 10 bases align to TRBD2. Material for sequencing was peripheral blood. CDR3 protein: CANKPGASGRETQYF. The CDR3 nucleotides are TGTGCCAATAAACCTGGGGCTAGCGGGAGAGAGACCCAGTACTTC. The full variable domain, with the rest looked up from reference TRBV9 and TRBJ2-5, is DSGVTQTPKHLITATGQRVTLRCSPRSGDLSVYWYQQSLDQGLQFLIQYYNGEERAKGNILERFSAQQFPDLHSELNLSSLELGDSALYFCANKPGASGRETQYFGPGTRLLVL.